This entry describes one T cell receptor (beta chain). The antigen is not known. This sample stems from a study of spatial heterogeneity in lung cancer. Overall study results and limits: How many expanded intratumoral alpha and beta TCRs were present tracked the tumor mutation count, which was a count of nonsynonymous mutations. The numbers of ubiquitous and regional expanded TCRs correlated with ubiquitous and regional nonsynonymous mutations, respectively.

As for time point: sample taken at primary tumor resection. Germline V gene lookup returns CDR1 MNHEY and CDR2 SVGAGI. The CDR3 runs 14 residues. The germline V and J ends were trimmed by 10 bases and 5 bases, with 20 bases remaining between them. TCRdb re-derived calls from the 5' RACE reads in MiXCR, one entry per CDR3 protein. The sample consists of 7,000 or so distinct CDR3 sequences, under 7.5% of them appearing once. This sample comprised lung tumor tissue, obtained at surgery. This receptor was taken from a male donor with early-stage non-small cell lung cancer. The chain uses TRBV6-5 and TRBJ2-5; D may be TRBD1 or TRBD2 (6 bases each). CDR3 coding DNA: TGTGCCACCAAAGGGGGGCTAGCCACGGAGACCCAGTACTTC. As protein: CATKGGLATETQYF.